The 32 T cell receptor beta chains below come from one sample, sequenced in a study of identifying expanded T cells in peripheral blood. The protocol was immunoSEQ multiplex PCR, while the TCRdb copy is restricted to in-frame clones and leaves out a portion. The table includes some 97,000 clones, 88% detected once. The sequencing input was blood. The source of these receptors is a person between 18 and 70 years old in good health.

About this clone itself: One junction end does not reproduce the germline sequence, and a read error may be involved. V gene TRBV4-1 combines with J gene TRBJ2-6; 9 bases match TRBD1. The CDR3 consists of 18 residues. Germline V gives CDR1 MGHRA, CDR2 YSYEKL. This chain's CDR3 is CASRQVTGGAPRANVLTF. The DNA for the CDR3 is TGCGCCAGCCGCCAGGTAACAGGGGGCGCTCCGAGGGCCAACGTCCTGACTTTC.

Only one count was recorded for this clone. V and J are TRBV30 and TRBJ1-2; perhaps TRBD1 as D (5 bases). The CDR3 totals 13 residues. The V gene lost 2 bases and the J gene lost 10 bases, with 17 bases spanning the gap. Per the germline V gene, CDR1 is GTSNPN and CDR2 is SVGIG (reference sequence). DNA for the CDR3: TGTGCCTGGAGTTGGACACCACCGATGCTCTACACCTTC. It specifies CAWSWTPPMLYTF.

V is TRBV7-9 and J is TRBJ2-7, with 8 bases that match TRBD2. V shed 1 base, J shed 0 bases, and the junction held 2 bases outside the gene matches. This CDR3 has 15 residues. Germline lookup yields CDR1 SEHNR and CDR2 FQNEAQ (reference sequence). The DNA for the CDR3 is TGTGCCAGCAGCTTAGGTAGCGGGATCTCCTACGAGCAGTACTTC. Its translation is CASSLGSGISYEQYF. The full variable domain, its missing parts supplied by reference TRBV7-9 and TRBJ2-7, is DTGVSQNPRHKITKRGQNVTFRCDPISEHNRLYWYRQTLGQGPEFLTYFQNEAQLEKSRLLSDRFSAERPKGSFSTLEIQRTEQGDSAMYLCASSLGSGISYEQYFGPGTRLTVT.

The chain carries TRBV10-2 and TRBJ1-5, with D perhaps TRBD1 (5 bases). The V end lost 2 bases, the J end lost 4 bases, and 9 bases lay between the germline ends. Per germline, CDR1 WSHSY and CDR2 SAAADI. CDR3 size: 14 residues. The chain's CDR3 is CASSEGHRNQPQHF. The CDR3 nucleotides read TGCGCCAGCAGTGAGGGACACCGGAATCAGCCCCAGCATTTT.

V and J are TRBV11-2 and TRBJ2-2, with 8 bases matching TRBD1. The junction had 7 bases not matched to a gene; V was cut back by 5 bases and J by 2 bases. The CDR3 consists of 16 residues. Germline loops: CDR1 SGHAT, CDR2 FQNNGV. The CDR3 loop is CASSHRTGRNTGELFF. In nucleotides, the CDR3 is TGTGCCAGCAGCCATCGGACAGGGCGCAACACCGGGGAGCTGTTTTTT.

The gene calls are TRBV9 and TRBJ1-1; perhaps TRBD1 as D (5 bases). This CDR3 contains 13 residues. Trimming took 3 bases from V and 5 from J, leaving 11 bases between them. Germline V lookup: CDR1 SGDLS, CDR2 YYNGEE. CDR3 amino acids: CASSAGTGTEAFF. CDR3 DNA sequence: TGTGCCAGCAGCGCGGGGACGGGAACTGAAGCTTTCTTT.

This rearrangement joins TRBV9 to TRBJ1-1; D gene unclear. Trimming took 0 bases from V and 3 from J, leaving 12 bases between them. Germline CDR1 is SGDLS and CDR2 is YYNGEE. The CDR3 is 15 amino acids. CDR3 loop: CASSVGPTGYTEAFF. The CDR3 DNA follows: TGTGCCAGCAGCGTAGGTCCTACCGGATACACTGAAGCTTTCTTT.

The CDR3 loop reads CASSPRLQALNDEQYF. As DNA, the CDR3 is TGTGCCAGCTCACCACGTTTACAGGCCCTTAACGACGAGCAGTACTTC. This chain uses TRBV18 with TRBJ2-7; the D gene is possibly TRBD1 (5 bases). Trimming stripped 1 base from V and 5 bases from J, with 18 bases between. The CDR3 is made up of 16 amino acids. Germline values: CDR1 KGHSH, CDR2 LQKENI.

The chain couples TRBV10-3 to TRBJ2-6, with TRBD2 as a possible D gene (5 bases). V was pared by 4 bases and J by 0 bases, with 10 bases between. CDR1 is ENHRY and CDR2 is SYGVKD in the germline V gene. The CDR3 is made up of 16 amino acids. The CDR3 here is CAISGGWASGANVLTF. The CDR3 bases are TGTGCCATCAGTGGAGGGTGGGCCTCTGGGGCCAACGTCCTGACTTTC.

The rearrangement joins TRBV6-5 to TRBJ2-1; TRBD2 matches at 15 bases. Trimming cost V 6 bases and J 10 bases; bases outside gene matches: 7. The CDR3 totals 15 residues. Germline V CDR1 and CDR2: MNHEY, SVGAGI. CDR3 coding DNA: TGTGCCAGCAGCCGCGGACTAGCGGGGGGGCGGGAGCAGTTCTTC. Protein product: CASSRGLAGGREQFF.

This chain uses TRBV9 with TRBJ1-2; a weak D match, TRBD1 (6 bases). The CDR3 spans 15 residues. Germline-derived CDR1 and CDR2 are SGDLS and YYNGEE. Trimming removed 2 bases from V and 3 bases from J, with 14 bases in between. CDR3: CASSVGGQVDYGYTF. CDR3 bases: TGTGCCAGCAGCGTCGGGGGGCAGGTCGACTATGGCTACACCTTC.

This rearrangement joins TRBV2 to TRBJ2-7; TRBD2 matches 11 bases. The V gene's germline CDR1 is SNHLY and CDR2 FYNNEI. The V gene end was trimmed by 6 bases and the J gene end by 3 bases; junction bases not matched to a gene: 7. This CDR3 has 15 amino acids. DNA of the CDR3: TGTGCCAGCAGGGCCGGGACTAGCGGTTACTACGAGCAGTACTTC. Translating gives CASRAGTSGYYEQYF.

Remarks on this clone: This CDR3 is also generated by other DNA sequences in the sample. The chain is built from TRBV29-1 and TRBJ2-7, with 7 bases matching TRBD1. The CDR3 totals 12 residues. CDR1 is SQVTM, CDR2 ANQGSEA, per germline. V lost 6 bases and J lost 1; bases outside the gene matches: 3. The DNA for the CDR3 is TGCAGCGTCAGGACAGGTTCCTACGAGCAGTACTTC. Its translation is CSVRTGSYEQYF.

The chain couples TRBV7-9 to TRBJ2-7; a possible D gene is TRBD2 (6 bases). The V gene's germline CDR1 is SEHNR and CDR2 FQNEAQ (reference sequence). This CDR3 spans 14 amino acids. Trimming pared 3 bases from V and 0 bases from J, leaving 9 bases between. CDR3 nucleotide sequence: TGTGCCAGCAGCTTGGGGGGACGCTCCTACGAGCAGTACTTC. This sequence encodes CASSLGGRSYEQYF.

CDR3 loop: CASSPQSPTGANTEAFF. DNA for the CDR3: TGTGCCAGCTCACCACAATCCCCAACAGGGGCGAACACTGAAGCTTTCTTT. V is TRBV18 and J is TRBJ1-1; 7 bases agree with TRBD1. Per the germline V gene, CDR1 is KGHSH and CDR2 is LQKENI. This CDR3 has 17 amino acids. Trimming cost V 1 base and J 1 base; bases outside gene matches: 9.

The rearrangement uses TRBV9 and TRBJ1-2, with D uncertain. CDR3 length: 15 residues. The germline V gene encodes CDR1 SGDLS and CDR2 YYNGEE. V was trimmed by 0 bases and J by 7 bases, leaving 16 bases between them. CDR3 sequence reads: CASSVAARSAGGYTF. CDR3 nucleotide sequence: TGTGCCAGCAGCGTAGCGGCCAGGTCCGCGGGTGGCTACACCTTC. Drawing the rest from reference TRBV9 and TRBJ1-2, the complete variable domain is DSGVTQTPKHLITATGQRVTLRCSPRSGDLSVYWYQQSLDQGLQFLIQYYNGEERAKGNILERFSAQQFPDLHSELNLSSLELGDSALYFCASSVAARSAGGYTFGSGTRLTVV.

The chain recombines TRBV5-4 with TRBJ1-1, with a possible D match to TRBD1 (6 bases). V lost 10 bases and J 4 bases, leaving 14 bases between the germline ends. Germline V gene lookup returns CDR1 SGHNT and CDR2 YYREEE (reference sequence). This CDR3 comprises 12 residues. The CDR3 is CALGGDATEAFF. CDR3 DNA sequence: TGTGCCTTAGGGGGGGACGCCACTGAAGCTTTCTTT.

The genes are TRBV5-1 and TRBJ2-1; perhaps TRBD2 as D (7 bases). Trimming cost V 6 bases and J 0 bases, with 13 bases left between them. Germline CDR1 is SGHRS and CDR2 is YFSETQ. This CDR3 is 15 amino acids long. The DNA for the CDR3 is TGCGCCAGCACCGGGGGGCGGAACTCCTACAATGAGCAGTTCTTC. It encodes CASTGGRNSYNEQFF.

This chain joins TRBV2 and TRBJ1-2; D is undetermined. The CDR3 runs 14 residues. V dropped 2 bases and J dropped 4 bases, with 11 bases sitting between them. Germline V gives CDR1 SNHLY, CDR2 FYNNEI. CDR3 in amino acids: CASSEYSRSYGYTF. The CDR3 nucleotides are TGTGCCAGCAGTGAATATAGTCGGAGCTATGGCTACACCTTC.

The rearrangement joins TRBV2 to TRBJ1-1; D ambiguous. Trimming left V 7 bases short and J 1 base short, with 13 bases between. Germline assignment: CDR1 SNHLY and CDR2 FYNNEI. The CDR3 has 14 amino acids. The CDR3 region has the DNA TGTGCCAGCAATCAGAGGACGGGGAACACTGAAGCTTTCTTT. Amino acids: CASNQRTGNTEAFF. Combining the CDR3 with reference TRBV2 and TRBJ1-1 gives the whole variable domain EPEVTQTPSHQVTQMGQEVILRCVPISNHLYFYWYRQILGQKVEFLVSFYNNEISEKSEIFDDQFSVERPDGSNFTLKIRSTKLEDSAMYFCASNQRTGNTEAFFGQGTRLTVV.

This chain joins TRBV5-1 and TRBJ1-1; 7 nucleotides agree with TRBD1. The V and J ends lost 3 bases and 1 base, in that order; junction bases with no gene match: 3. This CDR3 has 14 amino acids. CDR1 and CDR2 (germline): SGHRS, YFSETQ. CDR3 nucleotide sequence: TGCGCCAGCAGCTACGACAGGGCGAACACTGAAGCTTTCTTT. Residues: CASSYDRANTEAFF.

V gene TRBV7-2 combines with J gene TRBJ2-3, with 10 bases identical to TRBD2. Germline V lookup: CDR1 SGHTA, CDR2 FQGNSA. The CDR3 is made up of 16 amino acids. V lost 5 bases to trimming and J lost 8 bases; unmatched junction nucleotides: 13. The CDR3 nucleotides are TGTGCCAGCAGCCCCCGCCCTAGCGGGAGTGCGGGTACGCAGTATTTT. The encoded protein is CASSPRPSGSAGTQYF.

This chain uses TRBV10-3 with TRBJ1-1; D might be TRBD1 (5 bases). The germline V and J ends were trimmed by 10 bases and 0 bases, with 12 bases remaining between them. The germline V gene encodes CDR1 ENHRY and CDR2 SYGVKD. The CDR3 consists of 13 residues. The CDR3 DNA follows: TGTGCCACTGCGGACACAGTGAACACTGAAGCTTTCTTT. It codes for CATADTVNTEAFF.

The V call is TRBV5-1, the J call TRBJ2-7, with D perhaps TRBD1 or TRBD2 (5 bases each). This CDR3 spans 16 amino acids. The V gene's germline CDR1 is SGHRS and CDR2 YFSETQ. V was clipped by 0 bases and J by 3 bases, with 16 bases between them. Here the CDR3 DNA reads TGCGCCAGCAGCTTGGCCCCAGGGCTAGAGGGCTACGAGCAGTACTTC. Translating gives CASSLAPGLEGYEQYF.

This rearrangement joins TRBV9 to TRBJ1-3; D is ambiguous. The CDR3 has 15 amino acids. Germline V lookup: CDR1 SGDLS, CDR2 YYNGEE. V lost 0 bases and J lost 1, with 8 bases in between. CDR3 DNA sequence: TGTGCCAGCAGCGTAGATGGGAGTTCTGGAAACACCATATATTTT. Its protein is CASSVDGSSGNTIYF. Combining the CDR3 with reference TRBV9 and TRBJ1-3 gives the whole variable domain DSGVTQTPKHLITATGQRVTLRCSPRSGDLSVYWYQQSLDQGLQFLIQYYNGEERAKGNILERFSAQQFPDLHSELNLSSLELGDSALYFCASSVDGSSGNTIYFGEGSWLTVV.

This clone appeared once. One junction end does not reproduce the germline sequence, and a read error may be involved. The genes are TRBV27 and TRBJ1-2; D may be TRBD1 (5 bases). The CDR3 totals 15 residues. From germline, CDR1 is MNHEY and CDR2 SMNVEV (reference sequence). CDR3 nucleotide sequence: TGTGCCAGCTGTTTGGTGGGGGGAATGGTCTATGGCTACACCTTC. It yields the protein CASCLVGGMVYGYTF.

V and J are TRBV7-7 and TRBJ1-2; possible D gene TRBD1, 6 bases. The germline CDR1 and CDR2 sequences are SSHAT and FNYEAQ (reference sequence). This CDR3 region has 14 residues. CDR3 protein: CALRTGDTNYGYTF. The CDR3, as DNA: TGTGCTTTAAGGACGGGGGACACCAACTATGGCTACACCTTC.

This clone was seen a handful of times. The V gene is TRBV19, the J gene TRBJ2-1; 10 bases match TRBD2. The CDR3 extends over 16 amino acids. CDR1 and CDR2 from the germline V gene are LNHDA and SQIVND (reference sequence). V shed 5 bases and J 3 bases; nucleotides not matched to a gene: 7. The CDR3 DNA sequence: TGTGCCAGTAGTGACCTAGCGGGAGAACACTACAATGAGCAGTTCTTC. It translates to CASSDLAGEHYNEQFF.

The chain recombines TRBV10-3 with TRBJ1-1; 8 bases fit TRBD1. The germline V gene has CDR1 ENHRY and CDR2 SYGVKD. V trimming: 2 bases; J trimming: 1 base; junction bases outside the gene matches: 6. CDR3 length equals 16 residues. The CDR3 region is CAISEGRGPGNTEAFF. CDR3 bases: TGTGCCATCAGTGAGGGCAGGGGGCCTGGGAACACTGAAGCTTTCTTT.

The V gene is TRBV11-2, the J gene TRBJ2-1; D may be TRBD1 (6 bases). Germline V CDR1 and CDR2: SGHAT, FQNNGV. The CDR3 sequence is 13 residues long. Trimming removed 1 base at V and 8 bases at J, with 9 bases between. The CDR3 DNA is TGTGCCAGCAGCTTAGCAGGGGTCGATGAGCAGTTCTTC. Translation gives CASSLAGVDEQFF.

The rearrangement joins TRBV10-3 to TRBJ1-2; a weak D match, TRBD1 (5 bases). Germline V lookup: CDR1 ENHRY, CDR2 SYGVKD. CDR3 length: 13 residues. The V end was cut by 2 bases, the J end by 6 bases, with 10 bases between. DNA for the CDR3: TGTGCCATCAGTGAGACCAGGGACCATGGCTACACCTTC. Its protein product is CAISETRDHGYTF.

This clone was detected only a few times. This chain uses TRBV5-1 with TRBJ2-2; D is uncertain. The CDR3 length is 14 residues. The germline CDR1 and CDR2 sequences are SGHRS and YFSETQ. Trimming took 4 bases from V and 4 from J, leaving 11 bases between them. The CDR3 DNA is TGCGCCAGCAGCGTCCCATTGAGCACCGGGGAGCTGTTTTTT. Its translation is CASSVPLSTGELFF.